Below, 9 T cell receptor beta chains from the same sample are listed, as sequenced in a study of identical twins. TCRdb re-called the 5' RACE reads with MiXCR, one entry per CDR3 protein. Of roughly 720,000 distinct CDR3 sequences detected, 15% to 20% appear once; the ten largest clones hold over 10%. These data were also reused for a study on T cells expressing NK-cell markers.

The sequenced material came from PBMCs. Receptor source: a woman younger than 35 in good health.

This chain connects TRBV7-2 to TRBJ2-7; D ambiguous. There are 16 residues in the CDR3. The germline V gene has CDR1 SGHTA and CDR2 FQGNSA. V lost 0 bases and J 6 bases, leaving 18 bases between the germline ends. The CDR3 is CASSLAYTLTPGEQYF. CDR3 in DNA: TGTGCCAGCAGCTTAGCGTACACCCTGACCCCGGGCGAGCAGTACTTC. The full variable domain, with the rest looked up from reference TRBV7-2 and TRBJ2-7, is GAGVSQSPSNKVTEKGKDVELRCDPISGHTALYWYRQSLGQGLEFLIYFQGNSAPDKSGLPSDRFSAERTGGSVSTLTIQRTQQEDSAVYLCASSLAYTLTPGEQYFGPGTRLTVT.

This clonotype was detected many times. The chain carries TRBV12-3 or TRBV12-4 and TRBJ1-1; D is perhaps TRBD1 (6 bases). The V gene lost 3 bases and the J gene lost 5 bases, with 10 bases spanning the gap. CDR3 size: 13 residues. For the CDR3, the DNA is TGTGCCAGCAGTTTCTTCCAGGGGACTGAAGCTTTCTTT. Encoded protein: CASSFFQGTEAFF.

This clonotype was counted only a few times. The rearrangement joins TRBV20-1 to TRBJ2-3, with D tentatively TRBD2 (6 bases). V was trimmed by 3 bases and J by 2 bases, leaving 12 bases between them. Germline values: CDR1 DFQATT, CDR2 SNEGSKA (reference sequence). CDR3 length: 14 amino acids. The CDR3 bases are TGCAGTGCTAGTCGGCGGGATCACACAGATACGCAGTATTTT. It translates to CSASRRDHTDTQYF.

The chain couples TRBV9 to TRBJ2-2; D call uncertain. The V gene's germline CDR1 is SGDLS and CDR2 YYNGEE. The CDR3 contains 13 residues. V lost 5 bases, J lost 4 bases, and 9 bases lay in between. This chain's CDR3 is CASRVGRTGELFF. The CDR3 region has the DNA TGTGCCAGCAGGGTCGGCCGCACCGGGGAGCTGTTTTTT.

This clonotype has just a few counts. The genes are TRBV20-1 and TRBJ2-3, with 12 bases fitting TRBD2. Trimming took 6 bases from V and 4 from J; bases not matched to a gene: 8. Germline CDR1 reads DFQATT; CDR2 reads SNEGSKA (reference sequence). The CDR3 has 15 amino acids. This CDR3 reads CSATPTSGRSDTQYF. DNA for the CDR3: TGCAGTGCAACACCGACTAGCGGGAGATCAGATACGCAGTATTTT.

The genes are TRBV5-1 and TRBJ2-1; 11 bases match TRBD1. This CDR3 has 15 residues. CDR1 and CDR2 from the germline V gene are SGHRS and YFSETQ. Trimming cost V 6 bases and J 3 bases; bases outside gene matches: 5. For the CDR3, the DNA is TGCGCCAGCACCCCAGGGACAGGGGGCTACAATGAGCAGTTCTTC. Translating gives CASTPGTGGYNEQFF.

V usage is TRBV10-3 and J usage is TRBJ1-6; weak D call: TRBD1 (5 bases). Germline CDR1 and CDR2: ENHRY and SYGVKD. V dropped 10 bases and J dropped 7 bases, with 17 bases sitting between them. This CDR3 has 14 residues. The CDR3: CATERGARNSPLHF. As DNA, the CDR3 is TGTGCCACCGAGAGAGGGGCAAGGAATTCACCCCTCCACTTT.

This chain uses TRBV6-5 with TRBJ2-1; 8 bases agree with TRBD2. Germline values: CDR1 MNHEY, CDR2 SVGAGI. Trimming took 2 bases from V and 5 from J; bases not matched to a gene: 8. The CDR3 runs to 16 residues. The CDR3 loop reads CASSYGRLAMNNEQFF. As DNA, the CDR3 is TGTGCCAGCAGTTACGGTCGACTAGCGATGAACAATGAGCAGTTCTTC.

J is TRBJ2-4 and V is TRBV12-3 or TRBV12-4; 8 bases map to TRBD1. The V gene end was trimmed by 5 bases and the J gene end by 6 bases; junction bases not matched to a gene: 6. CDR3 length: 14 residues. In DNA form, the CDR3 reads TGTGCCAGCAGTGTGGGACAGGCGGTAAACATTCAGTACTTC. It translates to CASSVGQAVNIQYF.